This T cell receptor beta chain was profiled in a study of Ad26.COV2.S vaccination and SARS-CoV-2 variants (TCRdb year 2021). Looking at the study overall: Donors in the vaccine arm were drawn from COV1001, a phase I-IIa trial of Ad26.COV2.S in healthy adults that was multicentre, randomized, double-blind and placebo-controlled. Ad26.COV2.S was administered intramuscularly at 5 x 10^10 or 1 x 10^11 viral particles, either as a single shot or as two shots given 56 days apart. Participants in the trial were split at random into five groups of five each, receiving low-dose or high-dose Ad26.COV2.S once or twice, or else placebo on both occasions. Sequencing of the TCRbeta repertoire served to evaluate the specificity and breadth of SARS-CoV-2-reactive T cell receptors following Ad26.COV2.S vaccination. A total of approximately 30 samples were included in the TCR-sequenced set, comprising 19 Ad26.COV2.S vaccine recipients, 5 placebo recipients and 8 SARS-CoV-2 convalescent individuals. Throughout the experiments and outcome assessment, investigators stayed blinded to trial group allocation. General study outcomes and caveats: The study lacked the statistical power to compare responses across vaccine doses or regimens. Vaccine and placebo recipients had comparable non-spike TCR breadth, which fits with the vaccine containing only spike. It was noted by the authors that total T cell responses may have been underestimated by the TCR breadth and depth analyses. After vaccination, spike-specific CD8+ and CD4+ T cell responses were reported to show substantial breadth. Compared with placebo recipients, Ad26.COV2.S recipients showed higher spike-specific TCR breadth (P = 0.0014).

The immunoSEQ Assay was used to sequence TCRbeta CDR3 regions. After extraction, genomic DNA underwent amplification by bias-controlled multiplex PCR, followed by high-throughput sequencing. Per the source publication's procedure: To quantify the absolute abundance of every unique TCRbeta CDR3 region, sequences were collapsed and filtered. T cell fraction was estimated by normalization of TCRbeta template counts to usable DNA, with usable DNA being measured through amplification of reference genes present in all nucleated cells. Repertoire TCRs were annotated as SARS-CoV-2-specific by exact matching of V gene, CDR3 amino acid sequence and J gene to a known reactive TCR set. The reference SARS-CoV-2 TCR set was obtained from MIRA and was filtered for enrichment in COVID-19-positive ImmuneCODE repertoires, whereby public or cross-reactive TCRs were removed. Drawing on the MIRA antigens, annotated TCRs were analysed further at the level of specific ORF or position within ORF. Breadth was defined as annotated unique rearrangements over total unique productive rearrangements; depth was the summed frequency of those rearrangements. Two-sided Wilcoxon rank-sum tests were applied when comparing TCR breadth between groups. The clones in this table, taken by TCRdb from immuneACCESS, are in-frame only. Not every clone is retained; where verified, under half of the shortfall comes from an unresolved V gene, and the cause of the rest is unknown. V, J and clone size are taken as reported in that table, and D and trimming were inferred from the DNA itself. This sample comprises roughly 300,000 clones, 70% to 90% of them detected only once. The ten largest clones take up around 11% of the sample.

The treatment or condition label for this specimen denotes: some 20 received Ad26.COV2.S at low or high dose, single or two shots; 5 received placebo; per-sample allocation not given. Repertoires of vaccine and placebo recipients were sequenced from samples collected on day 63 after the first injection. In Cohort 1b, more than 20 adults aged 18-55 years were enrolled at a single site in Boston, USA, between 29 July and 7 August 2020. Ad26.COV2.S was a replication-incompetent adenovirus type 26 vector expressing a prefusion-stabilized SARS-CoV-2 spike protein from the original Wuhan strain. A word on this clone: Its antigen is unknown. No qualities accompany the bases; no much larger clone lies one base away.

The receptor's source is a person between 18 and 65 years old who received the Ad26.COV2.S COVID-19 vaccine or a placebo. Sequenced material: peripheral blood, taken in a trial of Ad26.COV2.S vaccine versus placebo.

The sequence in DNA is TGCGCCAGCAGCCCAACACACAGGGTAGATCGTGAAAAACTGTTTTTT. This is translated as CASSPTHRVDREKLFF. The sequence joins TRBV4-1 to TRBJ1-4; D gene: possibly TRBD1, on 6 matching bases. CDR3 length: 16 amino acids, cysteine to phenylalanine. Only the CDR3 region is kept as DNA, spanning 48 bases read in frame from base 1. The germline V gene sets CDR1 to MGHRA and CDR2 to YSYEKL. Trimming takes 4 bases from V and 7 bases from J, and the germline ends sit 19 bases apart.